The 15 T cell receptor beta chains below were found in one sample sequenced in a study of blood T cell repertoires in COVID-19. The repertoire was sequenced with immunoSEQ multiplex PCR; TCRdb's copy has only in-frame clones and lacks some. The data contain 350,000 to 400,000 clones, approximately 90% of them singletons. Sequenced input: PBMCs or T cells enriched from blood (not recorded which). The receptors derive from a man aged 18-30 years who had recovered from COVID-19.

The chain joins TRBV18 to TRBJ1-5; TRBD1 aligns across 10 bases. Looked up from germline, CDR1 is KGHSH and CDR2 is LQKENI. The J segment lost 6 bases and the V segment lost 3 bases, leaving 8 bases of the junction unmatched. The CDR3 extends over 16 amino acids. The CDR3 nucleotides read TGTGCCAGCTCACCGCCCGGGACAGGGGTCCGTCAGCCCCAGCATTTT. This encodes CASSPPGTGVRQPQHF.

This clone was detected once. CDR3 region: CASSHATGGEVVNTEAFF. CDR3 DNA sequence: TGCGCCAGCAGCCACGCTACAGGGGGAGAGGTTGTGAACACTGAAGCTTTCTTT. This sequence joins TRBV4-1 and TRBJ1-1, with 8 nucleotides matching TRBD1. The CDR3 totals 18 residues. Per the germline V gene, CDR1 is MGHRA and CDR2 is YSYEKL. The J segment lost 0 bases and the V segment lost 3 bases, leaving 12 bases of the junction unmatched.

This clone has a single count. The chain employs TRBV24-1 and TRBJ2-1, with 7 bases lining up with TRBD2. CDR3 length: 16 residues. Trimming took 3 bases from V and 5 from J; bases not matched to a gene: 9. Per germline, CDR1 KGHDR and CDR2 SFDVKD. CDR3 nucleotides: TGTGCCACCAGTGATCCCAAGCCGGGACTAAACAATGAGCAGTTCTTC. This gives the protein CATSDPKPGLNNEQFF.

The chain recombines TRBV5-5 with TRBJ1-5, with TRBD1 matching 8 bases. This CDR3 comprises 15 residues. CDR1 is SGHKS, CDR2 YYEKEE, per germline (reference sequence). Unmatched junction bases numbered 4, after V lost 1 base and J lost 4 bases. CDR3 DNA: TGTGCCAGCAGCTTGCGCGGACAGGGAAATCAGCCCCAGCATTTT. Its translation is CASSLRGQGNQPQHF. Full variable domain (missing parts from reference TRBV5-5 and TRBJ1-5): DAGVTQSPTHLIKTRGQQVTLRCSPISGHKSVSWYQQVLGQGPQFIFQYYEKEERGRGNFPDRFSARQFPNYSSELNVNALLLGDSALYLCASSLRGQGNQPQHFGDGTRLSIL.

The V and J genes are TRBV18 and TRBJ2-3; 8 nucleotides line up with TRBD2. CDR1 KGHSH and CDR2 LQKENI come from the germline V gene. The CDR3 extends over 17 amino acids. J was trimmed by 2 bases and V by 3 bases; bases with no gene match: 10. This CDR3 is CASSPWTSSHPTDTQYF. The CDR3 DNA follows: TGTGCCAGCTCACCGTGGACTAGCTCCCACCCCACAGATACGCAGTATTTT.

The chain couples TRBV29-1 to TRBJ2-2, with 10 nucleotides matching TRBD1. The V and J ends lost 5 bases and 3 bases, in that order; junction bases with no gene match: 3. The length of the CDR3 is 14 residues. Germline V lookup: CDR1 SQVTM, CDR2 ANQGSEA. The CDR3 loop reads CSVHGTGDTGELFF. For the CDR3, the DNA is TGCAGCGTTCACGGGACAGGGGACACCGGGGAGCTGTTTTTT.

This chain links TRBV29-1 with TRBJ1-1, with 7 bases lining up with TRBD1. The CDR3 runs 13 residues. Germline CDR1 reads SQVTM; CDR2 reads ANQGSEA. J lost 1 base, V lost 5 bases, and 4 bases had no gene match. Here the CDR3 DNA reads TGCAGCGTTAGGACAGGATCGAACACTGAAGCTTTCTTT. Translation: CSVRTGSNTEAFF.

This chain uses TRBV5-1 with TRBJ1-5, with a possible D match to TRBD1 (6 bases). The CDR3 is 13 residues long. The V end lost 0 bases, the J end lost 6 bases, and 7 bases lay between the germline ends. The germline gives CDR1 SGHRS, CDR2 YFSETQ. The CDR3 spells CASSLETGQPQHF. Here the CDR3 DNA reads TGCGCCAGCAGCTTGGAGACAGGTCAGCCCCAGCATTTT.

The gene calls are TRBV7-9 and TRBJ2-7, with 11 positions matching TRBD2. This CDR3 spans 18 amino acids. The V segment lost 2 bases and the J segment 0 bases; nucleotides outside the gene matches: 9. Germline assignment: CDR1 SEHNR and CDR2 FQNEAQ (reference sequence). The CDR3 protein is CASSLMPPGTSGSYEQYF. The CDR3 bases are TGTGCCAGCAGCTTAATGCCCCCGGGGACTAGCGGCTCCTACGAGCAGTACTTC.

J is TRBJ1-2 and V is TRBV7-2; 7 bases match TRBD1. CDR1 is SGHTA and CDR2 is FQGNSA in the germline V gene. V dropped 1 base and J dropped 6; count of bases not matched to a gene: 8. The CDR3 runs 15 residues. Here the CDR3 reads CASSLEEGAPNGYTF. The CDR3 coding sequence is TGTGCCAGCAGCTTAGAGGAGGGGGCGCCTAATGGCTACACCTTC.

DNA of the CDR3: TGTGCCAGCAGCGTTGATAGCGGGAATGACGAGCAGTACTTC. This codes for CASSVDSGNDEQYF. This chain links TRBV9 with TRBJ2-7, with 8 nucleotides matching TRBD2. The CDR3 consists of 14 residues. Germline V lookup: CDR1 SGDLS, CDR2 YYNGEE. V lost 2 bases to trimming and J lost 5 bases; unmatched junction nucleotides: 6.

The chain combines TRBV7-9 with TRBJ2-5; D ambiguous. The CDR3 contains 15 residues. In germline, CDR1 is SEHNR, CDR2 FQNEAQ (reference sequence). The V and J ends lost 1 base and 1 base respectively, with 10 bases between them. CDR3 sequence (DNA): TGTGCCAGCAGCTTAGGGGTACTACTCCAAGAGACCCAGTACTTC. Its protein is CASSLGVLLQETQYF.

In regard to this clone: Other DNA sequences in the sample encode the same CDR3. J is TRBJ2-7 and V is TRBV12-3 or TRBV12-4; possible D gene TRBD2, 5 bases. The CDR3 is 12 residues long. Trimming took 2 bases from V and 4 from J, leaving 6 bases between them. The CDR3 DNA follows: TGTGCCAGCAGTTTAACGGGATACGAGCAGTACTTC. Protein sequence: CASSLTGYEQYF.

This chain links TRBV29-1 with TRBJ2-4; D is possibly TRBD2 (7 bases). V lost 7 bases to trimming and J lost 5 bases, with 12 bases between them. CDR3 length: 12 residues. The germline V gene has CDR1 SQVTM and CDR2 ANQGSEA. In DNA, the CDR3 is TGCAGCGCATGGGGGGGCCAAAACATTCAGTACTTC. It codes for CSAWGGQNIQYF.

This rearrangement joins TRBV5-1 to TRBJ2-1; D not certain. Germline V gives CDR1 SGHRS, CDR2 YFSETQ. The V and J ends lost 4 bases and 0 bases respectively, with 11 bases between them. CDR3 length: 15 residues. The chain's CDR3 is CASSPPSSSYNEQFF. The CDR3 DNA follows: TGCGCCAGCAGCCCCCCCTCGAGCTCCTACAATGAGCAGTTCTTC. Combining the CDR3 with reference TRBV5-1 and TRBJ2-1 gives the whole variable domain KAGVTQTPRYLIKTRGQQVTLSCSPISGHRSVSWYQQTPGQGLQFLFEYFSETQRNKGNFPGRFSGRQFSNSRSEMNVSTLELGDSALYLCASSPPSSSYNEQFFGPGTRLTVL.